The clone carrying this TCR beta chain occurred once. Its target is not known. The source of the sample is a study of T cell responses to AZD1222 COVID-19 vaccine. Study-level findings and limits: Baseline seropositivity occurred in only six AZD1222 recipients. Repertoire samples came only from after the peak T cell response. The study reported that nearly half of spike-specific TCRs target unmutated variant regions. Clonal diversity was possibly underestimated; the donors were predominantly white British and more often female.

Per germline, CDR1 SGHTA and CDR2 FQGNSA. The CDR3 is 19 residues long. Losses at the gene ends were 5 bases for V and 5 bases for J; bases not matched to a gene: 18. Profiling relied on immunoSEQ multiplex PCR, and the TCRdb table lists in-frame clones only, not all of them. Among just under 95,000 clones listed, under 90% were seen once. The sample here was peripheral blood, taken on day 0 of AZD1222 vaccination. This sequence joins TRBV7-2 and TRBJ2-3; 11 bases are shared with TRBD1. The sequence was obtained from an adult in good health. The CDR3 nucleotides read TGTGCCAGCAGCCACGGACCCTTAGGGACAGGGGGTCGTCAAGATACGCAGTATTTT. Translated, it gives CASSHGPLGTGGRQDTQYF.